The T cell receptor beta chain under discussion was sequenced for a study of T cell changes during pregnancy in multiple sclerosis. Libraries were prepared by immunoSEQ multiplex PCR; TCRdb keeps only in-frame clonotypes and omits some of them. The sample includes 65,000 to 90,000 clones, around 93% of them seen just once. The CDR3 is 16 residues long. V gave up 1 base and J gave up 9 bases; unmatched junction bases: 8. Germline loops: CDR1 SGHTA, CDR2 FQGNSA. The source of this sequence is a female donor in good health, serving as a control in a pregnancy study. Some clones in this sample may be carry-over from other donors' samples. This chain connects TRBV7-2 to TRBJ2-1, with TRBD2 matching 11 bases. The sample consisted of PBMCs, taken in the first trimester of pregnancy. CDR3 loop: CASSLEGTSGVPEQFF. In DNA, the CDR3 is TGTGCCAGCAGCTTAGAGGGGACTAGCGGTGTCCCTGAGCAGTTCTTC.